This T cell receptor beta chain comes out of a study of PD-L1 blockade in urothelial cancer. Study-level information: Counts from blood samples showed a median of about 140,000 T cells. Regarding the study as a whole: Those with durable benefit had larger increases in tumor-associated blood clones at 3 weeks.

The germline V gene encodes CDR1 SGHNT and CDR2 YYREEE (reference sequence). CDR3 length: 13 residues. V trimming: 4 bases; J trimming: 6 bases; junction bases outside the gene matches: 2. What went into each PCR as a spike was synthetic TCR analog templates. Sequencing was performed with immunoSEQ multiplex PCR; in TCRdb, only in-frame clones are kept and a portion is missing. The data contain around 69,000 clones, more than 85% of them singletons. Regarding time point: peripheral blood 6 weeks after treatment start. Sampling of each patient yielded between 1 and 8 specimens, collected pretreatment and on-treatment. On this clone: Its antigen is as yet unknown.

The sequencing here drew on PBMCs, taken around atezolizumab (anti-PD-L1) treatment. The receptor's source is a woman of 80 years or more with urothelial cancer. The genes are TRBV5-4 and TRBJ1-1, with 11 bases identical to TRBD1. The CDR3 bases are TGTGCCAGCAGCGGACAGGGGGCCGCTGAAGCTTTCTTT. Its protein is CASSGQGAAEAFF.